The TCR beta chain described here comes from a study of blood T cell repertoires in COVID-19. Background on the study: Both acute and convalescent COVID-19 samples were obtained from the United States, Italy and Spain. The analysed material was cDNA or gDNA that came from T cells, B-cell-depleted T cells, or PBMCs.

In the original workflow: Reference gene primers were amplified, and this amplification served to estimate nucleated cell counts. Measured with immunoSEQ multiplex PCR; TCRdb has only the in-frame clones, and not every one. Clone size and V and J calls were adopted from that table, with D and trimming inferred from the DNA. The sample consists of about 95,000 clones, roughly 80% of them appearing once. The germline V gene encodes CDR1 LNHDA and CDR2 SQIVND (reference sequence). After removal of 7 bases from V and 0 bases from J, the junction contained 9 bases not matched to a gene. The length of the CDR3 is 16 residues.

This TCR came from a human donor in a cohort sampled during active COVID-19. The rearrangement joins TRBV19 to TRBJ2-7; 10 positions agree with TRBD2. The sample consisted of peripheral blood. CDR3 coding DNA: TGTGCCAGTACGGCGGGGGCTAGCGGGAGCTCCTACGAGCAGTACTTC. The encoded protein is CASTAGASGSSYEQYF. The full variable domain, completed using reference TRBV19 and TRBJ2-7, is DGGITQSPKYLFRKEGQNVTLSCEQNLNHDAMYWYRQDPGQGLRLIYYSQIVNDFQKGDIAEGYSVSREKKESFPLTVTSAQKNPTAFYLCASTAGASGSSYEQYFGPGTRLTVT.